Below are 32 T cell receptor beta chains sequenced from a single sample in a study of shared clonotypes between healthy human individuals (dated by TCRdb to the early 2020s). Library preparation employed the immunoSEQ multiplex PCR assay. TCRdb took over this immuneACCESS table, retaining in-frame rearrangements with V and J assigned. Such tables are incomplete; in checked studies, under half of the missing clones stem from an unresolved V gene, and the remainder is unexplained. The sample records about 2 million clones, just under 95% of which are singletons. The ten biggest clones cover 0.9% to 1.3% of the sample. CD8 naive samples consisted of CD45RO-negative cells that were positively selected for CCR7, yielding a CD45RA+CCR7+ population without TemRA cells. Sequencing used naive CD8+ T cells sorted from blood. Read against the paper, the sample's cell subset or site label means: CD45RA+CCR7+. Source of these receptors: a man aged 18 to 29 in good health.

This clone showed up just once. The chain joins TRBV7-9 to TRBJ2-4; perhaps TRBD1 as D (5 bases). V lost 2 bases and J lost 5, with 7 bases in between. This CDR3 is 13 amino acids long. Looked up from germline, CDR1 is SEHNR and CDR2 is FQNEAQ (reference sequence). This CDR3 is CASSLLQENIQYF. CDR3 coding DNA: TGTGCCAGCAGCTTATTACAGGAAAACATTCAGTACTTC.

The CDR3 protein is CASRPEWTGNTEAFF. The CDR3, as DNA: TGTGCCAGCAGGCCGGAGTGGACAGGGAACACTGAAGCTTTCTTT. The chain couples TRBV6-1 to TRBJ1-1; 7 positions match TRBD1. Trimming cost V 6 bases and J 1 base; bases outside gene matches: 8. CDR3 length equals 15 residues. CDR1 is MNHNS and CDR2 is SASEGT in the germline V gene.

The V call is TRBV28, the J call TRBJ2-1, with no clear D. The V gene's germline CDR1 is MDHEN and CDR2 SYDVKM. The CDR3 runs 14 residues. Trimming shortened V by 7 bases and J by 5 bases, and 15 bases separated the two germline ends. In DNA form, the CDR3 reads TGTGCCAGCACGCTGGGATGGGCGGACAATGAGCAGTTCTTC. It translates to CASTLGWADNEQFF.

This clone was observed a single time. The chain links TRBV5-4 to TRBJ2-1, with 11 bases fitting TRBD2. Germline assignment: CDR1 SGHNT and CDR2 YYREEE (reference sequence). Losses at the gene ends were 0 bases for V and 7 bases for J; bases not matched to a gene: 6. The CDR3 length is 16 residues. The CDR3 loop reads CASSLELAGDENEQFF. The CDR3, as DNA: TGTGCCAGCAGCTTGGAACTAGCGGGAGACGAGAATGAGCAGTTCTTC. Full variable domain (outside the CDR3, taken from reference TRBV5-4 and TRBJ2-1): ETGVTQSPTHLIKTRGQQVTLRCSSQSGHNTVSWYQQALGQGPQFIFQYYREEENGRGNFPPRFSGLQFPNYSSELNVNALELDDSALYLCASSLELAGDENEQFFGPGTRLTVL.

This chain's CDR3 is CASSIQGAEGVAFF. CDR3 DNA: TGTGCCAGCAGTATACAGGGGGCTGAAGGCGTAGCTTTCTTT. V gene TRBV27 combines with J gene TRBJ1-1; TRBD1 agrees at 9 bases. The CDR3 extends over 14 amino acids. Germline loops: CDR1 MNHEY, CDR2 SMNVEV (reference sequence). V lost 5 bases, J lost 10 bases, and 11 bases stayed unmatched.

Notes on this clone: Other nucleotide sequences from this sample produce the same CDR3. V and J are TRBV5-1 and TRBJ1-1; tentative D call: TRBD1 (5 bases). The CDR3 runs 14 residues. The V gene lost 0 bases and the J gene lost 5 bases, with 11 bases spanning the gap. CDR1 and CDR2 (germline): SGHRS, YFSETQ. CDR3 sequence (DNA): TGCGCCAGCAGCTTGGGGCAGGGACTTACTGAAGCTTTCTTT. Its protein is CASSLGQGLTEAFF.

V and J are TRBV14 and TRBJ2-7; 11 bases match TRBD1. Germline loops: CDR1 SGHDN, CDR2 FVKESK. Losses at the gene ends were 1 base for V and 3 bases for J; bases not matched to a gene: 5. The CDR3 is made up of 16 amino acids. The CDR3, as DNA: TGTGCCAGCAGCCAAGGATGGGGACAGGGGGGCTACGAGCAGTACTTC. Its translation: CASSQGWGQGGYEQYF.

V gene TRBV14 combines with J gene TRBJ2-7; 7 bases map to TRBD1. Germline V CDR1 and CDR2: SGHDN, FVKESK. Trimming cost V 1 base and J 5 bases; bases outside gene matches: 5. This CDR3 comprises 14 residues. This chain's CDR3 is CASSQVDRDHEQYF. In nucleotides, the CDR3 is TGTGCCAGCAGCCAAGTAGACAGGGACCACGAGCAGTACTTC. The full variable domain, its missing parts supplied by reference TRBV14 and TRBJ2-7, is EAGVTQFPSHSVIEKGQTVTLRCDPISGHDNLYWYRRVMGKEIKFLLHFVKESKQDESGMPNNRFLAERTGGTYSTLKVQPAELEDSGVYFCASSQVDRDHEQYFGPGTRLTVT.

The chain uses TRBV11-2 and TRBJ2-1, with a tentative D call TRBD2 (6 bases). Trimming removed 3 bases at V and 10 bases at J, with 10 bases between. CDR1 is SGHAT, CDR2 FQNNGV, per germline. The CDR3 sequence is 12 residues long. The CDR3 DNA reads TGTGCCAGCAGCTTGGCCCTAGCGGAGCAGTTCTTC. Encoded protein: CASSLALAEQFF.

The V and J genes are TRBV6-1 and TRBJ1-1; D ambiguous. Looked up from germline, CDR1 is MNHNS and CDR2 is SASEGT. CDR3 length: 11 amino acids. The V gene lost 7 bases and the J gene lost 11 bases, with 14 bases spanning the gap. CDR3 nucleotides: TGTGCCAGCATAGAAGGGCCTGGGGCTTTCTTT. Protein sequence: CASIEGPGAFF.

The chain links TRBV30 to TRBJ2-3; D might be TRBD2 (5 bases). The CDR3 consists of 14 residues. The V gene's germline CDR1 is GTSNPN and CDR2 SVGIG (reference sequence). V lost 1 base, J lost 4 bases, and 12 bases lay in between. CDR3 nucleotides: TGTGCCTGGAGTGGGCTAGCCCGGCCAGATACGCAGTATTTT. Translated, it gives CAWSGLARPDTQYF.

This clone was observed once. The rearrangement joins TRBV4-1 to TRBJ1-1; D perhaps matches TRBD1 (6 bases). V shed 6 bases and J shed 4 bases, with 15 bases lying between them. The length of the CDR3 is 14 residues. The germline V gene encodes CDR1 MGHRA and CDR2 YSYEKL. The CDR3, as DNA: TGCGCCAGCAGTCCCGCCGAGGGGGTCACTGAAGCTTTCTTT. It specifies CASSPAEGVTEAFF.

Concerning this clone: The same CDR3 arises from other DNA sequences in this sample as well. V gene TRBV28 combines with J gene TRBJ1-1; D is uncertain. The CDR3 spans 13 residues. Germline V CDR1 and CDR2: MDHEN, SYDVKM. Trimming removed 1 base at V and 4 bases at J, with 7 bases between. The CDR3 nucleotides read TGTGCCAGCAGTTTATTTCTAGGCACTGAAGCTTTCTTT. It specifies CASSLFLGTEAFF.

The V and J genes are TRBV18 and TRBJ2-1; 9 bases match TRBD1. This CDR3 has 14 residues. J lost 8 bases, V lost 0 bases, and 2 bases had no gene match. Germline V gene data show CDR1 as KGHSH and CDR2 as LQKENI. CDR3 bases: TGTGCCAGCTCACCACCCTGGACAGGGGATGAGCAGTTCTTC. Translating gives CASSPPWTGDEQFF.

This clone was picked up one time. The rearrangement joins TRBV27 to TRBJ1-5, with a tentative D call TRBD1 (5 bases). V shed 4 bases and J shed 5 bases, with 9 bases lying between them. Germline CDR1 reads MNHEY; CDR2 reads SMNVEV (reference sequence). The CDR3 covers 13 residues. The CDR3 DNA is TGTGCCAGCAGTTCCCTGGGGGATCAGCCCCAGCATTTT. Residues: CASSSLGDQPQHF.

This chain uses TRBV10-2 with TRBJ1-4; tentative D call: TRBD1 (5 bases). Trimming removed 8 bases from V and 1 base from J, with 11 bases in between. In germline, CDR1 is WSHSY, CDR2 SAAADI. The length of the CDR3 is 14 residues. The DNA of the CDR3 is TGCGCCAGCGGAGGGGATGTAACTAATGAAAAACTGTTTTTT. It yields the protein CASGGDVTNEKLFF.

The CDR3 protein is CASSFILGEMATEAFF. The CDR3 DNA follows: TGTGCCAGCAGCTTTATTTTAGGGGAGATGGCCACTGAAGCTTTCTTT. V gene TRBV7-8 combines with J gene TRBJ1-1, with a tentative D call TRBD1 (5 bases). Between the trimmed V and J ends, which lost 3 bases and 4 bases, there was a span of 18 bases. This CDR3 is built from 16 residues. CDR1 SGHVS and CDR2 FQNEAQ come from the germline V gene.

As to this clone: Other DNA sequences in the same sample also yield this CDR3. The V call is TRBV7-9, the J call TRBJ1-2; no clear D. V was pared by 1 base and J by 2 bases, with 8 bases between. This CDR3 contains 14 residues. Germline V CDR1 and CDR2: SEHNR, FQNEAQ (reference sequence). The CDR3 nucleotides read TGTGCCAGCAGCTTAGGTCAGGCGAACTATGGCTACACCTTC. It translates to CASSLGQANYGYTF.

The CDR3 region is CASSLPTSGGYNEQFF. CDR3 sequence (DNA): TGTGCCAGCAGTTTACCGACTAGCGGGGGATATAATGAGCAGTTCTTC. This chain links TRBV27 with TRBJ2-1, with 12 bases fitting TRBD2. J lost 7 bases, V lost 2 bases, and 6 bases had no gene match. This CDR3 contains 16 residues. From germline, CDR1 is MNHEY and CDR2 SMNVEV (reference sequence).

For this clone: Other DNA sequences in this specimen translate into the identical CDR3. The chain is built from TRBV5-1 and TRBJ1-1; D might be TRBD1 (5 bases). CDR1 and CDR2 from the germline V gene are SGHRS and YFSETQ. V lost 0 bases and J 5 bases, leaving 11 bases between the germline ends. This CDR3 is 14 amino acids long. In nucleotides, the CDR3 is TGCGCCAGCAGCTTGGGAGGGGAGGATACTGAAGCTTTCTTT. Amino acid sequence: CASSLGGEDTEAFF.

This chain joins TRBV5-4 and TRBJ2-3; no clear D. The V end lost 0 bases, the J end lost 4 bases, and 18 bases lay between the germline ends. CDR1 is SGHNT, CDR2 YYREEE, per germline (reference sequence). The CDR3 is 17 residues long. CDR3 DNA sequence: TGTGCCAGCAGCTTGGAAGAGGCTATGGGCAGCGCAGATACGCAGTATTTT. Encoded protein: CASSLEEAMGSADTQYF.

The CDR3 coding sequence is TGTGCCAGCTTCCGGCACCATGAATACAATGAGCAGTTCTTC. This sequence encodes CASFRHHEYNEQFF. This sequence joins TRBV5-6 and TRBJ2-1; no reliable D call. CDR3 length equals 14 residues. V shed 7 bases and J shed 4 bases, with 15 bases lying between them. Looked up from germline, CDR1 is SGHDT and CDR2 is YYEEEE.

The gene calls are TRBV7-2 and TRBJ2-7, with D unclear. Germline-derived CDR1 and CDR2 are SGHTA and FQGNSA. This CDR3 spans 13 amino acids. V was pared by 1 base and J by 3 bases, with 7 bases between. CDR3 amino acids: CASSLEVNYEQYF. The CDR3 nucleotides are TGTGCCAGCAGCTTAGAGGTCAACTACGAGCAGTACTTC.

A word on this clone: Other DNA sequences from this sample encode an identical CDR3 as well. This chain uses TRBV27 with TRBJ2-7; D unresolved. Trimming removed 3 bases from V and 3 bases from J, with 9 bases in between. Germline-derived CDR1 and CDR2 are MNHEY and SMNVEV (reference sequence). The CDR3 loop spans 13 amino acids. The CDR3 bases are TGTGCCAGCAGTTTCTCCGACGGCTACGAGCAGTACTTC. Translation gives CASSFSDGYEQYF.

V gene TRBV29-1 combines with J gene TRBJ2-1, with 7 bases that match TRBD2. The CDR3 totals 14 residues. Unmatched junction bases numbered 6, after V lost 7 bases and J lost 0 bases. Germline V gives CDR1 SQVTM, CDR2 ANQGSEA. In nucleotides, the CDR3 is TGCAGCGGCACTAGCGCGAGCTCCTACAATGAGCAGTTCTTC. The encoded protein is CSGTSASSYNEQFF.

The chain combines TRBV11-2 with TRBJ2-7, with D perhaps matching TRBD2 (6 bases). V lost 5 bases and J lost 6, with 14 bases in between. The CDR3 runs 13 residues. The germline V gene has CDR1 SGHAT and CDR2 FQNNGV. The CDR3 reads CASSIGTPPEQYF. CDR3 nucleotides: TGTGCCAGCAGCATCGGGACTCCCCCCGAGCAGTACTTC.

J is TRBJ2-5 and V is TRBV5-6; 9 bases are a match to TRBD2. The V gene end was trimmed by 10 bases and the J gene end by 5 bases; junction bases not matched to a gene: 12. CDR1 and CDR2 from the germline V gene are SGHDT and YYEEEE. The CDR3 is 14 amino acids. CDR3 loop: CAWLAGNFGETQYF. Here the CDR3 DNA reads TGTGCCTGGCTAGCGGGGAATTTTGGGGAGACCCAGTACTTC.

The rearrangement links TRBV13 to TRBJ2-7; 7 bases align to TRBD1. Germline-derived CDR1 and CDR2 are PRHDT and FYEKMQ (reference sequence). J was trimmed by 3 bases and V by 4 bases; bases with no gene match: 12. The CDR3 has 16 residues. This CDR3 is CASSSLQGHSNYEQYF. The CDR3 region has the DNA TGTGCCAGCAGCTCGTTACAGGGGCACTCCAACTACGAGCAGTACTTC.

The gene calls are TRBV7-9 and TRBJ2-5; D is unclear. Germline V CDR1 and CDR2: SEHNR, FQNEAQ (reference sequence). The CDR3 loop spans 14 amino acids. The V gene lost 5 bases and the J gene lost 0 bases, with 10 bases spanning the gap. The CDR3 nucleotides are TGTGCCAGCAGCGTTCTGGAGTACCAAGAGACCCAGTACTTC. Translated, it gives CASSVLEYQETQYF.

The rearrangement uses TRBV6-5 and TRBJ1-3, with 7 positions matching TRBD1. The V gene end was trimmed by 5 bases and the J gene end by 0 bases; junction bases not matched to a gene: 1. CDR1 MNHEY and CDR2 SVGAGI come from the germline V gene. This CDR3 has 14 residues. CDR3 in DNA: TGTGCCAGCAGTACAGGGGACTCTGGAAACACCATATATTTT. Translating gives CASSTGDSGNTIYF.

This chain links TRBV7-9 with TRBJ2-3; D perhaps matches TRBD2 (5 bases). Germline values: CDR1 SEHNR, CDR2 FQNEAQ (reference sequence). The CDR3 is 15 residues long. The V end lost 3 bases, the J end lost 6 bases, and 16 bases lay between the germline ends. In DNA, the CDR3 is TGTGCCAGCAGCTTCCCTAAGGGAGAGTTGGATACGCAGTATTTT. Its translation: CASSFPKGELDTQYF.

This clone appeared a single time. The V and J genes are TRBV5-1 and TRBJ2-2; 8 nucleotides match TRBD2. Germline trimming cut 3 bases from V and 4 bases from J; bases unmatched to any gene: 11. Looked up from germline, CDR1 is SGHRS and CDR2 is YFSETQ. There are 17 residues in the CDR3. For the CDR3, the DNA is TGCGCCAGCAGCTCCACGCGGGAGGCCCTTGCCACCGGGGAGCTGTTTTTT. Protein sequence: CASSSTREALATGELFF.